These T cell receptor beta chains were read from a single sample in a study of blood T cell repertoires in COVID-19. Libraries were prepared by immunoSEQ multiplex PCR; TCRdb keeps only in-frame clonotypes and omits some of them. The table has 150,000 to 200,000 clones, around 83% seen once; the top ten hold about 1.5%. Sequencing was carried out using peripheral blood. The receptors stem from a human donor in a cohort sampled during active COVID-19. Both conserved end residues are part of each CDR3. The D gene is left open where the match is weak. Size tells how often a clone was seen (once, few, many) or the class of an expanded clone, and some rows leave it out.

cdr3_nt: TGTGCCAGCAGTTACAAGTACACGCCAGACTACGAGCAGTACTTC
cdr3_aa: CASSYKYTPDYEQYF
clone_size: -
d_call: -
v_call: TRBV6-5
cdr3_length: 15
j_call: TRBJ2-7

cdr3_nt: TGTGCCAGCAGCTTAGGAGCGTACGAGCAGTACTTC
cdr3_aa: CASSLGAYEQYF
clone_size: -
d_call: -
v_call: TRBV7-2
cdr3_length: 12
j_call: TRBJ2-7

cdr3_nt: TGTGCCAGCAGCGTAGGCGCCGGTGACAATCAGCCCCAGCATTTT
cdr3_aa: CASSVGAGDNQPQHF
clone_size: -
d_call: -
v_call: TRBV9
cdr3_length: 15
j_call: TRBJ1-5

cdr3_nt: TGTGCCAGCAGCGGAGGGGTAGGACAGGGGGCTGCTGGCTACACCTTC
cdr3_aa: CASSGGVGQGAAGYTF
clone_size: -
d_call: TRBD1
v_call: TRBV9
cdr3_length: 16
j_call: TRBJ1-2

cdr3_nt: TGTGCCATCAGTTCGGTAATTGGTGGAGCTTTCTTT
cdr3_aa: CAISSVIGGAFF
clone_size: -
d_call: -
v_call: TRBV10-3
cdr3_length: 12
j_call: TRBJ1-1

cdr3_nt: TGTGCCAGCAGCTTGCCTAACAGGGGGCTGAGGGAGCTGTTTTTT
cdr3_aa: CASSLPNRGLRELFF
clone_size: -
d_call: TRBD1
v_call: TRBV5-4
cdr3_length: 15
j_call: TRBJ2-2

cdr3_nt: TGTGCCAGCAGCTTGTATGGGGGGTACGAGCAGTACTTC
cdr3_aa: CASSLYGGYEQYF
clone_size: -
d_call: -
v_call: TRBV11-2
cdr3_length: 13
j_call: TRBJ2-7

cdr3_nt: TGTGCCAGCAACCAGGGGACTAGCGGGTGGAGGGGAGAGCAGTACTTC
cdr3_aa: CASNQGTSGWRGEQYF
clone_size: -
d_call: TRBD2
v_call: TRBV28
cdr3_length: 16
j_call: TRBJ2-7

cdr3_nt: TGTGCCAGTAGTATCGGGCTAGCGGGGGCTGTAGATACGCAGTATTTT
cdr3_aa: CASSIGLAGAVDTQYF
clone_size: -
d_call: TRBD2
v_call: TRBV19
cdr3_length: 16
j_call: TRBJ2-3

cdr3_nt: TGTGCCAGTAGTATCGCCAGTAGCAATCAGCCCCAGCATTTT
cdr3_aa: CASSIASSNQPQHF
clone_size: once
d_call: -
v_call: TRBV19
cdr3_length: 14
j_call: TRBJ1-5

cdr3_nt: TGTGCCAGCAGCCCCCATCAGGGGGATGGCTACACCTTC
cdr3_aa: CASSPHQGDGYTF
clone_size: -
d_call: TRBD1
v_call: TRBV4-2
cdr3_length: 13
j_call: TRBJ1-2

cdr3_nt: TGTGCCAGCCTACAGGGTAACACTGAAGCTTTCTTT
cdr3_aa: CASLQGNTEAFF
clone_size: -
d_call: -
v_call: TRBV28
cdr3_length: 12
j_call: TRBJ1-1

cdr3_nt: TGTGCCAGCAGCTTGGGAGAGGCGAACAACGAGCAGTACTTC
cdr3_aa: CASSLGEANNEQYF
clone_size: -
d_call: -
v_call: TRBV5-6
cdr3_length: 14
j_call: TRBJ2-7

cdr3_nt: TGTGCCATCACCGGGGAAAAATGGCGCGGGGGGGTCACCGGGGAGCTGTTTTTT
cdr3_aa: CAITGEKWRGGVTGELFF
clone_size: once
d_call: TRBD2
v_call: TRBV10-3
cdr3_length: 18
j_call: TRBJ2-2

cdr3_nt: TGTGCCAGCAGCTCAAAACTATTGGGACTAGCGAACTACGAGCAGTACTTC
cdr3_aa: CASSSKLLGLANYEQYF
clone_size: -
d_call: TRBD2
v_call: TRBV7-9
cdr3_length: 17
j_call: TRBJ2-7

cdr3_nt: TGTGCCAGCAGCCAAGCTTTAGGAAGGGGTAATGAAAAACTGTTTTTT
cdr3_aa: CASSQALGRGNEKLFF
clone_size: -
d_call: -
v_call: TRBV3-1/TRBV3-2
cdr3_length: 16
j_call: TRBJ1-4

cdr3_nt: TGTGCCAGCAGCCAAGTGGGCGGGAGAGGTTCACCCCTCCACTTT
cdr3_aa: CASSQVGGRGSPLHF
clone_size: -
d_call: -
v_call: TRBV3-1/TRBV3-2
cdr3_length: 15
j_call: TRBJ1-6

cdr3_nt: TGTGCCAGCAGCCCCGGACTAGTAGGGTACAATGAGCAGTTCTTC
cdr3_aa: CASSPGLVGYNEQFF
clone_size: once
d_call: TRBD2
v_call: TRBV7-3
cdr3_length: 15
j_call: TRBJ2-1

cdr3_nt: TGTGCCAGTAGTATTACAGGGACCGGCGAAGTCGAGCAGTACTTC
cdr3_aa: CASSITGTGEVEQYF
clone_size: few
d_call: -
v_call: TRBV19
cdr3_length: 15
j_call: TRBJ2-7

cdr3_nt: TGTGCCAGCAGTTACGGGTCGTACGAGCAGTACTTC
cdr3_aa: CASSYGSYEQYF
clone_size: once
d_call: -
v_call: TRBV28
cdr3_length: 12
j_call: TRBJ2-7

cdr3_nt: TGTGCCAGCAGTTTAAGAGGGGGGGGAACAGATACGCAGTATTTT
cdr3_aa: CASSLRGGGTDTQYF
clone_size: -
d_call: -
v_call: TRBV28
cdr3_length: 15
j_call: TRBJ2-3

cdr3_nt: TGTGCCAGCAGTTACTCGGAGAACGCTTTCTTT
cdr3_aa: CASSYSENAFF
clone_size: -
d_call: -
v_call: TRBV6-2/TRBV6-3
cdr3_length: 11
j_call: TRBJ1-1

cdr3_nt: TGTGCCAGCAGCTTATCCACCACAGGGAACTATGGCTACACCTTC
cdr3_aa: CASSLSTTGNYGYTF
clone_size: -
d_call: -
v_call: TRBV7-9
cdr3_length: 15
j_call: TRBJ1-2